This TCR beta chain was identified in a study of CD8 T cells in ankylosing spondylitis. Study-wide results and caveats: Blood of patients with ankylosing spondylitis appeared to be characterized by a TCR beta motif of several highly homologous variants. Reportedly, disease-linked clones are significantly enriched in ankylosing spondylitis patients' matched synovial fluid.

As concerns this clonotype: Its specificity is unknown.

V dropped 0 bases and J dropped 0 bases, with 15 bases sitting between them. The CDR3 has 17 residues. From germline, CDR1 is DFQATT and CDR2 SNEGSKA (reference sequence). By quantitative 5'-RACE with molecular barcodes, the TCR beta libraries were made. TCRdb independently ran MiXCR on the 5' RACE reads; one entry per CDR3 protein. The sample consists of some 290,000 distinct CDR3 sequences, 20% of them appearing once. The source is a male donor with ankylosing spondylitis or in good health (not recorded which). The rearrangement links TRBV20-1 to TRBJ1-5; D unresolved. Input material: blood, either unsorted or a sorted T cell fraction (not recorded which). CDR3 bases: TGCAGTGCTAGAGATAGGGTCGTCGTTAATAGCAATCAGCCCCAGCATTTT. It translates to CSARDRVVVNSNQPQHF.